Below, 27 T cell receptor beta chains from the same sample are listed, as sequenced in a study of blood T cells in healthy people across ages. Combining a sample-barcoded 5' primer with a J-beta primer mix, a second PCR ran for 7 to 11 cycles. TCRdb analysed the 5' RACE reads with MiXCR anew, one entry per CDR3 protein. The repertoire holds 800,000 to 950,000 distinct CDR3 sequences, 25% to 35% seen once, with 10% to 13% in the top ten. This same sample was also part of a study on T cells of mothers and their children.

Material: blood. The source is a woman aged 40 to 55 in good health.

As for this clonotype: Being one base from a much bigger clone, this may be a read error. J is TRBJ1-1 and V is TRBV11-1; D possibly corresponds to TRBD1 (6 bases). Germline values: CDR1 SGHAT, CDR2 FQDESV (reference sequence). The CDR3 spans 15 residues. V was clipped by 5 bases and J by 3 bases, with 16 bases between them. CDR3 sequence reads: CASSLRTRGDTEAFF. In DNA form, the CDR3 reads TGTGCCAGCAGCCTCCGTACCAGGGGAGACACTGAAGCTTTCTTT. Looking up the rest from reference TRBV11-1 and TRBJ1-1 gives the full variable domain: EAEVAQSPRYKITEKSQAVAFWCDPISGHATLYWYRQILGQGPELLVQFQDESVVDDSQLPKDRFSAERLKGVDSTLKIQPAELGDSAMYLCASSLRTRGDTEAFFGQGTRLTVV.

This clonotype was seen ten or more times. This rearrangement joins TRBV24-1 to TRBJ2-7, with D tentatively TRBD2 (5 bases). The CDR3 has 12 amino acids. The germline gives CDR1 KGHDR, CDR2 SFDVKD. V lost 3 bases and J lost 7, with 9 bases in between. CDR3 in DNA: TGTGCCACCAGTGATCGACCGGGAGAGCAGTACTTC. Residues: CATSDRPGEQYF.

The chain employs TRBV6-1 and TRBJ2-1; perhaps TRBD2 as D (5 bases). The CDR3 runs 17 residues. The ends were cut back, 5 bases at V and 4 bases at J, with 21 bases in the middle. Germline CDR1 MNHNS, CDR2 SASEGT. Written as DNA, the CDR3 is TGTGCCAGCAGTCCCCCTTTGAGTCTTTCGGGGTACAATGAGCAGTTCTTC. Residues: CASSPPLSLSGYNEQFF.

This clonotype was counted between two and nine times. This rearrangement joins TRBV20-1 to TRBJ2-3, with TRBD2 as a possible D gene (6 bases). V lost 3 bases and J lost 3, with 13 bases in between. The CDR3 is 14 residues long. Germline V gene sequence: CDR1 DFQATT, CDR2 SNEGSKA (reference sequence). This chain's CDR3 is CSASLGGITDTQYF. For the CDR3, the DNA is TGCAGTGCTAGTCTTGGGGGGATAACAGATACGCAGTATTTT.

This clonotype was recorded a few times. CDR3 residues: CASSLDWRATYPTDTQYF. The CDR3 DNA sequence: TGTGCCAGCAGCTTGGATTGGAGGGCCACCTACCCCACAGATACGCAGTATTTT. The chain employs TRBV5-6 and TRBJ2-3; possible D gene TRBD2, 6 bases. Germline values: CDR1 SGHDT, CDR2 YYEEEE. The CDR3 is made up of 18 amino acids. The ends were cut back, 0 bases at V and 2 bases at J, with 19 bases in the middle. Full variable domain (remainder filled in from reference TRBV5-6 and TRBJ2-3): DAGVTQSPTHLIKTRGQQVTLRCSPKSGHDTVSWYQQALGQGPQFIFQYYEEEERQRGNFPDRFSGHQFPNYSSELNVNALLLGDSALYLCASSLDWRATYPTDTQYFGPGTRLTVL.

Note on this clonotype: One end of the junction is discordant with germline, which a read error may explain. The V call is TRBV29-1, the J call TRBJ1-2, with 9 positions matching TRBD1. Germline CDR1 SQVTM, CDR2 ANQGSEA. The CDR3 consists of 14 residues. In DNA, the CDR3 is TGCAGCGTGCTCCGGGACAGGGATGACTATGGCTACATCTTC. Translated: CSVLRDRDDYGYIF.

This clonotype occurred a few times. The junction shows a germline mismatch at one end, possibly a read error. This chain links TRBV13 with TRBJ2-2; 11 nucleotides align to TRBD2. The germline gives CDR1 PRHDT, CDR2 FYEKMQ (reference sequence). The CDR3 spans 18 residues. The CDR3 loop reads CANSPRTLAGVYTGELFF. The CDR3 nucleotides read TGTGCCAACAGCCCTCGAACACTAGCGGGGGTCTACACCGGGGAGCTGTTTTTT.

This chain connects TRBV20-1 to TRBJ2-3; D not certain. Germline V lookup: CDR1 DFQATT, CDR2 SNEGSKA (reference sequence). The CDR3 has 15 amino acids. V was cut by 1 base and J by 4 bases, with 15 bases left in between. The CDR3 DNA follows: TGCAGTGCTAGAGGACGAGCAACTGTCGCAGATACGCAGTATTTT. Amino acids: CSARGRATVADTQYF.

The table lists this clonotype with a few counts. The rearrangement joins TRBV20-1 to TRBJ1-6; the D is unclear. Per the germline V gene, CDR1 is DFQATT and CDR2 is SNEGSKA (reference sequence). The CDR3 totals 14 residues. Between the trimmed V and J ends, which lost 8 bases and 0 bases, there was a span of 11 bases. The CDR3 reads CSPARGSYNSPLHF. The CDR3 coding sequence is TGCAGTCCAGCACGGGGCTCCTATAATTCACCCCTCCACTTT.

This clonotype was observed a handful of times. The J gene is TRBJ2-1, the V gene TRBV5-1, with D perhaps being TRBD1 or TRBD2 (5 bases each). V lost 4 bases and J 5 bases, leaving 10 bases between the germline ends. There are 13 residues in the CDR3. CDR1 and CDR2 (germline): SGHRS, YFSETQ. CDR3 coding DNA: TGCGCCAGCAGCATCGGGACCGACAATGAGCAGTTCTTC. Translated: CASSIGTDNEQFF. Variable domain in full (rest from reference TRBV5-1 and TRBJ2-1): KAGVTQTPRYLIKTRGQQVTLSCSPISGHRSVSWYQQTPGQGLQFLFEYFSETQRNKGNFPGRFSGRQFSNSRSEMNVSTLELGDSALYLCASSIGTDNEQFFGPGTRLTVL.

V and J are TRBV5-1 and TRBJ2-3, with 7 bases aligning to TRBD2. J gave up 3 bases and V 1 base, and 8 bases lay outside the gene matches. The CDR3 consists of 16 residues. Germline CDR1 reads SGHRS; CDR2 reads YFSETQ. For the CDR3, the DNA is TGCGCCAGCAGCTTGCAACCAAGCGGGGAGACAGATACGCAGTATTTT. Amino acids: CASSLQPSGETDTQYF.

The V call is TRBV20-1, the J call TRBJ1-1, with D tentatively TRBD1 (6 bases). The germline CDR1 and CDR2 sequences are DFQATT and SNEGSKA (reference sequence). The CDR3 consists of 13 residues. The germline V and J ends were trimmed by 6 bases and 3 bases, with 14 bases remaining between them. CDR3 nucleotides: TGCAGTGCCGGATCAGGGGCGGACACTGAAGCTTTCTTT. Its translation: CSAGSGADTEAFF.

The sample holds a few counts of this clonotype. The chain recombines TRBV20-1 with TRBJ2-7, with 9 bases aligning to TRBD2. The germline gives CDR1 DFQATT, CDR2 SNEGSKA (reference sequence). CDR3 length: 13 amino acids. The V gene end was trimmed by 3 bases and the J gene end by 5 bases; junction bases not matched to a gene: 5. CDR3 protein: CSASLAGGHEQYF. CDR3 DNA: TGCAGTGCTAGTCTTGCGGGGGGGCACGAGCAGTACTTC.

The chain couples TRBV24-1 to TRBJ1-2; D not resolved. V was shortened by 7 bases and J by 0 bases, with 11 bases between the two germline ends. Germline loops: CDR1 KGHDR, CDR2 SFDVKD. This CDR3 contains 14 residues. This chain's CDR3 is CATREARANYGYTF. CDR3 coding DNA: TGTGCCACCAGGGAAGCACGGGCTAACTATGGCTACACCTTC.

This clonotype was picked up many times. CDR3 amino acids: CAISESQTDPETQYF. CDR3 bases: TGTGCCATCAGTGAGTCCCAGACTGACCCGGAGACCCAGTACTTC. This chain uses TRBV10-3 with TRBJ2-5; D ambiguous. This CDR3 region has 15 residues. The V and J ends lost 0 bases and 5 bases respectively, with 13 bases between them. From germline, CDR1 is ENHRY and CDR2 SYGVKD.

The rearrangement joins TRBV6-1 to TRBJ2-6, with D perhaps assigned TRBD1 or TRBD2 (5 bases each). Germline CDR1 MNHNS, CDR2 SASEGT. This CDR3 contains 18 residues. Trimming left V 3 bases short and J 0 bases short, with 15 bases between. CDR3 bases: TGTGCCAGCAGTGACCCCGGGACGGCGTCCTCTGGGGCCAACGTCCTGACTTTC. It specifies CASSDPGTASSGANVLTF.

This clonotype appeared a few times. The chain has TRBV7-2 and TRBJ2-1; no clear D. V shed 1 base and J shed 4 bases, with 5 bases lying between them. Per germline, CDR1 SGHTA and CDR2 FQGNSA. This CDR3 is built from 13 residues. CDR3 sequence: CASSLDQYNEQFF. CDR3 bases: TGTGCCAGCAGCTTAGATCAGTACAATGAGCAGTTCTTC.

A remark on this clonotype: One junction end does not reproduce the germline sequence, and a read error may be involved. The chain joins TRBV14 to TRBJ2-6; D is ambiguous. This CDR3 region has 15 residues. Germline V lookup: CDR1 SGHDN, CDR2 FVKESK. CDR3 bases: TGTGCCCGCAGGTACAGTCACTCTGGGGCCAACGTCCTGACTTTC. This sequence encodes CARRYSHSGANVLTF.

This sequence joins TRBV30 and TRBJ2-3; D tentatively reads TRBD1 or TRBD2 (5 bases each). Trimming left V 2 bases short and J 10 bases short, with 10 bases between. This CDR3 comprises 11 residues. Germline V CDR1 and CDR2: GTSNPN, SVGIG (reference sequence). The CDR3, as DNA: TGTGCCTGGAGTCCAGGGAGAGCGCAGTATTTT. Its protein product is CAWSPGRAQYF. Filled out from reference TRBV30 and TRBJ2-3, the complete variable domain reads SQTIHQWPATLVQPVGSPLSLECTVEGTSNPNLYWYRQAAGRGLQLLFYSVGIGQISSEVPQNLSASRPQDRQFILSSKKLLLSDSGFYLCAWSPGRAQYFGPGTRLTVL.

This chain joins TRBV28 and TRBJ1-2, with TRBD1 matching over 7 bases. V lost 2 bases to trimming and J lost 4 bases; unmatched junction nucleotides: 10. CDR1 is MDHEN and CDR2 is SYDVKM in the germline V gene. CDR3 length: 16 amino acids. CDR3 nucleotides: TGTGCCAGCAGTTTAGGGGACAGTCTGCGTGGCTATGGCTACACCTTC. Protein: CASSLGDSLRGYGYTF.

This clonotype occurred a few times. This may arise from a read error, as a much more abundant clone is one base away. The V gene is TRBV9, the J gene TRBJ2-6; D gene unclear. Trimming stripped 4 bases from V and 0 bases from J, with 8 bases between. Per germline, CDR1 SGDLS and CDR2 YYNGEE. CDR3 length: 15 amino acids. The CDR3 protein is CASSIMGSGANVLTF. CDR3 in DNA: TGTGCCAGCAGCATAATGGGCTCTGGGGCCAACGTCCTGACTTTC. Full variable domain (remainder filled in from reference TRBV9 and TRBJ2-6): DSGVTQTPKHLITATGQRVTLRCSPRSGDLSVYWYQQSLDQGLQFLIQYYNGEERAKGNILERFSAQQFPDLHSELNLSSLELGDSALYFCASSIMGSGANVLTFGAGSRLTVL.

A single count supports this clonotype. Just one base apart from a much larger clone, this may be a read error. The chain combines TRBV27 with TRBJ2-1; 9 bases fit TRBD2. The trim removed 0 bases at V and 13 bases at J, leaving 13 bases unmatched. The CDR3 extends over 16 amino acids. Germline lookup yields CDR1 MNHEY and CDR2 SMNVEV (reference sequence). The CDR3 nucleotides are TGTGCCAGCAGTTTATCCCTAGCGGGGTACCAAGAGACCCAGTTCTTC. It yields the protein CASSLSLAGYQETQFF.

This rearrangement joins TRBV5-6 to TRBJ2-7; D gene ambiguous. Germline CDR1 is SGHDT and CDR2 is YYEEEE. The CDR3 runs to 13 residues. The germline V and J ends were trimmed by 2 bases and 0 bases, with 6 bases remaining between them. This chain's CDR3 is CASSFPTSYEQYF. In nucleotides, the CDR3 is TGTGCCAGCAGCTTTCCCACCTCCTACGAGCAGTACTTC.

This clonotype was observed once. The junction differs from germline at one of its ends, possibly a read error. The V call is TRBV7-9, the J call TRBJ2-1, with 8 bases that match TRBD1. Germline V gene data show CDR1 as SEHNR and CDR2 as FQNEAQ (reference sequence). CDR3 length: 15 amino acids. The CDR3 protein is CASSLGTGRYNERFF. Written as DNA, the CDR3 is TGTGCCAGCAGCTTAGGGACAGGGCGATACAATGAGCGGTTCTTC.

This clonotype was counted only a few times. This sequence joins TRBV7-2 and TRBJ2-1; TRBD2 is a possible D gene (6 bases). Germline values: CDR1 SGHTA, CDR2 FQGNSA. This CDR3 region has 15 residues. The V end was cut by 4 bases, the J end by 10 bases, with 20 bases between. CDR3 bases: TGTGCCAGCAGCTCTGCCACCGGGGGTAGCTTGGAGCAGTTCTTC. Protein product: CASSSATGGSLEQFF.

As DNA, the CDR3 is TGTGCCAGCAGTTTTAGGAGGGCGAAGGCAGATACGCAGTATTTT. Its translation is CASSFRRAKADTQYF. This chain links TRBV12-3 or TRBV12-4 with TRBJ2-3; D possibly corresponds to TRBD2 (6 bases). The V end was cut by 3 bases, the J end by 4 bases, with 14 bases between. This CDR3 is 15 amino acids long.

This clonotype was detected only a few times. CDR3 nucleotides: TGCAGTGCTAGGTCGGGAAACACCGGGGAGCTGTTTTTT. It encodes CSARSGNTGELFF. The chain recombines TRBV20-1 with TRBJ2-2; perhaps TRBD2 as D (5 bases). Per the germline V gene, CDR1 is DFQATT and CDR2 is SNEGSKA (reference sequence). V was cut by 3 bases and J by 2 bases, with 7 bases left in between. There are 13 residues in the CDR3.